The clone carrying this TCR beta chain was observed at least ten times. This sample is part of a study of T cells in Graves' hyperthyroidism and ophthalmopathy. Researchers amplified the TCR beta CDR3 regions from RNA transcripts. A first-round RT-PCR of the TCR CDR3 used the HTBI primer set. TCRdb reprocessed the multiplex PCR reads with MiXCR, giving one entry per CDR3 protein. This table holds around 400,000 distinct CDR3 sequences, over 10% found once. The trim removed 5 bases at V and 7 bases at J, leaving 7 bases unmatched. CDR1 is DFQATT, CDR2 SNEGSKA, per germline (reference sequence). The CDR3 consists of 12 residues.

This chain connects TRBV20-1 to TRBJ1-2; 7 bases agree with TRBD1. The sequencing input was blood. The source is a woman between 18 and 30 years old with Graves' hyperthyroidism. CDR3 residues: CSAPTGSAGYTF. CDR3 bases: TGCAGTGCTCCGACAGGGTCGGCTGGCTACACCTTC.